These 7 T cell receptor beta chains were sequenced from one sample in a study of TIL therapy for anti-PD-1-resistant metastatic lung cancer. Time point specified: pre-treatment sample, taken before nivolumab and TIL therapy. The immunoSEQ assay was v3. TCRdb keeps only in-frame clones here, not all; method: immunoSEQ multiplex PCR. The table lists under 55,000 clones, 70% to 85% of them singletons, with more than 4.5% in the top ten. Here the sequenced sample was blood, taken at baseline. Receptors originate from a woman aged 30 to 85 with non-small cell lung cancer.

This sequence joins TRBV7-2 and TRBJ2-7; TRBD1 matches 11 bases. The CDR3 runs 15 residues. In germline, CDR1 is SGHTA, CDR2 FQGNSA. V lost 4 bases, J lost 4 bases, and 6 bases stayed unmatched. The CDR3 reads CASSSGTGGLYEQYF. The CDR3 bases are TGTGCCAGCAGCTCTGGGACAGGGGGTTTGTACGAGCAGTACTTC.

Only a few counts were recorded for this clone. The gene calls are TRBV19 and TRBJ1-5, with D perhaps TRBD1 (5 bases). The germline V and J ends were trimmed by 3 bases and 11 bases, with 14 bases remaining between them. Germline assignment: CDR1 LNHDA and CDR2 SQIVND (reference sequence). There are 13 residues in the CDR3. CDR3 coding DNA: TGTGCCAGTAGTATCAGAGATCCCAGGGCCCAGCATTTT. Amino acids: CASSIRDPRAQHF.

The V gene is TRBV14, the J gene TRBJ1-1; D might be TRBD1 (5 bases). This CDR3 is built from 15 residues. Trimming shortened V by 8 bases and J by 5 bases, and 21 bases separated the two germline ends. Per germline, CDR1 SGHDN and CDR2 FVKESK. CDR3 in DNA: TGTGCCAGCGGTCGGGTGGGGGACTGGAGGACTGAAGCTTTCTTT. This gives the protein CASGRVGDWRTEAFF.

The rearrangement uses TRBV20-1 and TRBJ2-7; 7 bases match TRBD1. This CDR3 has 11 amino acids. Losses at the gene ends were 5 bases for V and 4 bases for J; bases not matched to a gene: 2. The germline V gene has CDR1 DFQATT and CDR2 SNEGSKA (reference sequence). The CDR3, as DNA: TGCAGTGCTCTGACAGGGTACGAGCAGTACTTC. It codes for CSALTGYEQYF.

This clone was recorded a few times. The V gene is TRBV19, the J gene TRBJ1-1, with TRBD1 matching 8 bases. Germline trimming cut 6 bases from V and 5 bases from J; bases unmatched to any gene: 5. This CDR3 is built from 13 residues. The germline V gene encodes CDR1 LNHDA and CDR2 SQIVND (reference sequence). The CDR3 DNA follows: TGTGCCAGTAGGGGACAGGCGGGGACTGAAGCTTTCTTT. Residues: CASRGQAGTEAFF.

The rearrangement uses TRBV6-5 and TRBJ2-1; D not resolved. CDR1 and CDR2 (germline): MNHEY, SVGAGI. The CDR3 sequence is 11 residues long. Trimming took off 7 bases at V and 5 bases at J, with 6 bases between the two ends. CDR3 residues: CASNMNNEQFF. The CDR3 region has the DNA TGTGCCAGCAACATGAACAATGAGCAGTTCTTC.

This clone was recorded once. V is TRBV9 and J is TRBJ1-1; 7 bases line up with TRBD1. The CDR3 contains 14 residues. The J segment lost 1 base and the V segment lost 3 bases, leaving 3 bases of the junction unmatched. CDR1 and CDR2 from the germline V gene are SGDLS and YYNGEE. CDR3 coding DNA: TGTGCCAGCAGCGCTAAGGGGGCGAACACTGAAGCTTTCTTT. Translation: CASSAKGANTEAFF.